The 19 T cell receptor beta chains listed next were all sequenced from one sample in a study of blood T cell repertoires in COVID-19. Using immunoSEQ multiplex PCR, the repertoire was profiled, and TCRdb retains in-frame clones only, with some absent. Seen here are 130,000 or so clones, just under 80% observed once, and the top ten hold approximately 16%. The sequencing sample was made of peripheral blood. The receptor source for this set is a man between 60 and 75 years old with active or convalescent COVID-19.

The J gene is TRBJ1-1, the V gene TRBV5-4, with TRBD1 matching 8 bases. V gave up 4 bases and J gave up 3 bases; unmatched junction bases: 5. Per germline, CDR1 SGHNT and CDR2 YYREEE (reference sequence). This CDR3 spans 14 amino acids. The CDR3 DNA sequence: TGTGCCAGCAGCGTGGACAGGGTGTACACTGAAGCTTTCTTT. Protein product: CASSVDRVYTEAFF.

This rearrangement joins TRBV29-1 to TRBJ2-6; D is unclear. The CDR3 length is 20 residues. In germline, CDR1 is SQVTM, CDR2 ANQGSEA. V dropped 2 bases and J dropped 0 bases, with 23 bases sitting between them. CDR3: CSVESPKAGALYSGANVLTF. The CDR3 bases are TGCAGCGTTGAAAGCCCTAAGGCAGGCGCCCTCTACTCTGGGGCCAACGTCCTGACTTTC.

The chain combines TRBV6-5 with TRBJ2-5, with TRBD1 identical over 9 bases. CDR3 length: 15 residues. The ends lost 6 bases at V and 4 bases at J; junction bases unmatched: 9. CDR1 and CDR2 from the germline V gene are MNHEY and SVGAGI. The CDR3 reads CASSQATGGRETQYF. The DNA of the CDR3 is TGTGCCAGCAGCCAGGCTACAGGGGGCAGAGAGACCCAGTACTTC.

The sample holds one count of this clone. V gene TRBV6-2 or TRBV6-3 combines with J gene TRBJ1-5; no reliable D call. The CDR3 contains 13 residues. V was pared by 2 bases and J by 4 bases, with 6 bases between. Germline-derived CDR1 and CDR2 are MNHEY and SVGEGT. CDR3 residues: CASSYERNQPQHF. The CDR3 DNA reads TGTGCCAGCAGTTACGAGCGTAATCAGCCCCAGCATTTT.

The rearrangement uses TRBV4-1 and TRBJ2-5, with TRBD2 matching over 9 bases. Looked up from germline, CDR1 is MGHRA and CDR2 is YSYEKL. The V gene end was trimmed by 3 bases and the J gene end by 5 bases; junction bases not matched to a gene: 4. The CDR3 runs 14 residues. The CDR3: CASSQSSGRETQYF. The DNA for the CDR3 is TGCGCCAGCAGCCAGAGCAGCGGGAGGGAGACCCAGTACTTC.

This chain connects TRBV29-1 to TRBJ2-7; 8 bases fit TRBD1. Germline lookup yields CDR1 SQVTM and CDR2 ANQGSEA. CDR3 size: 14 residues. Unmatched junction bases numbered 8, after V lost 7 bases and J lost 0 bases. The chain's CDR3 is CSALGQGSSYEQYF. The CDR3 nucleotides read TGCAGCGCTTTAGGACAGGGAAGCTCCTACGAGCAGTACTTC.

V usage is TRBV4-1 and J usage is TRBJ2-7; possibly TRBD1 for D (7 bases). The CDR3 length is 14 residues. V dropped 1 base and J dropped 3 bases, with 10 bases sitting between them. Per the germline V gene, CDR1 is MGHRA and CDR2 is YSYEKL. CDR3 DNA: TGCGCCAGCAGCCAAGGGGGGGACAGCTACGAGCAGTACTTC. Its translation: CASSQGGDSYEQYF.

The chain has TRBV7-9 and TRBJ2-7, with D possibly TRBD1 on 5 matching bases. Trimming took off 1 base at V and 3 bases at J, with 10 bases between the two ends. Germline CDR1 and CDR2: SEHNR and FQNEAQ (reference sequence). This CDR3 has 14 amino acids. The CDR3, as DNA: TGTGCCAGCAGCTTAGTCCCAGGGATCTACGAGCAGTACTTC. Protein: CASSLVPGIYEQYF.

This clone has just one count. This chain links TRBV27 with TRBJ2-1; 13 bases map to TRBD2. CDR1 MNHEY and CDR2 SMNVEV come from the germline V gene (reference sequence). The trim removed 3 bases at V and 6 bases at J, leaving 2 bases unmatched. The CDR3 covers 15 residues. The CDR3 sequence: CASSFRLAGGNEQFF. The CDR3 DNA reads TGTGCCAGCAGTTTCCGACTAGCGGGGGGCAATGAGCAGTTCTTC.

This chain joins TRBV30 and TRBJ1-1, with a weak D call TRBD1 (6 bases). Looked up from germline, CDR1 is GTSNPN and CDR2 is SVGIG (reference sequence). The CDR3 consists of 14 residues. V dropped 8 bases and J dropped 3 bases, with 19 bases sitting between them. CDR3 amino acids: CALEGGVSDTEAFF. The CDR3 DNA is TGTGCCCTCGAGGGGGGGGTGTCGGACACTGAAGCTTTCTTT.

The J gene is TRBJ1-2, the V gene TRBV28; weak D call: TRBD1 (5 bases). Trimming removed 5 bases from V and 5 bases from J, with 12 bases in between. This CDR3 comprises 13 residues. The germline V gene has CDR1 MDHEN and CDR2 SYDVKM. DNA for the CDR3: TGTGCCAGCAGTGGGACTACCACTTATGGCTACACCTTC. Protein: CASSGTTTYGYTF.

The chain joins TRBV18 to TRBJ2-3; 7 bases fit TRBD1. The germline gives CDR1 KGHSH, CDR2 LQKENI. There are 15 residues in the CDR3. Trimming took 4 bases from V and 5 from J; bases not matched to a gene: 9. The CDR3 DNA reads as TGTGCCAGCTCACAGCTCGGGACAGCTAAAGATACGCAGTATTTT. Translated, it gives CASSQLGTAKDTQYF.

The rearrangement uses TRBV2 and TRBJ1-1; no definite D call. The CDR3 totals 14 residues. Germline CDR1 is SNHLY and CDR2 is FYNNEI. The V and J ends lost 2 bases and 2 bases respectively, with 9 bases between them. In DNA form, the CDR3 reads TGTGCCAGCAGTGAACGGCAGGCCAACACTGAAGCTTTCTTT. Translated: CASSERQANTEAFF.

CDR3 nucleotide sequence: TGTGCCAGTAGTTCAAGCTATCAGCCCCAGCATTTT. Its translation: CASSSSYQPQHF. The chain links TRBV19 to TRBJ1-5; D is undetermined. Germline CDR1 is LNHDA and CDR2 is SQIVND (reference sequence). Trimming took off 5 bases at V and 5 bases at J, with 7 bases between the two ends. This CDR3 has 12 residues.

The CDR3: CPGLAGVEQYF. For the CDR3, the DNA is TGCCCGGGACTAGCGGGAGTAGAGCAGTACTTC. V gene TRBV10-1 combines with J gene TRBJ2-7, with 14 nucleotides matching TRBD2. The CDR3 totals 11 residues. Germline CDR1 reads WNHNN; CDR2 reads SYGVQD (reference sequence).

Written as DNA, the CDR3 is TGTGCCACCGGGGGTATCCGGGAGGCCGGGGGAACGCAGTATTTT. Protein: CATGGIREAGGTQYF. The V gene is TRBV15, the J gene TRBJ2-3; 7 nucleotides match TRBD2. V gave up 8 bases and J gave up 9 bases; unmatched junction bases: 17. Germline CDR1 is LNHNV and CDR2 is YYDKDF (reference sequence). The CDR3 spans 15 residues.

The chain joins TRBV6-5 to TRBJ2-1; D is unclear. CDR3 size: 13 residues. Germline V CDR1 and CDR2: MNHEY, SVGAGI. The germline V and J ends were trimmed by 2 bases and 4 bases, with 6 bases remaining between them. CDR3 coding DNA: TGTGCCAGCAGTTACCGTGAGTACAATGAGCAGTTCTTC. It codes for CASSYREYNEQFF.

This clone was detected only a few times. The chain combines TRBV6-6 with TRBJ1-5; 8 bases are shared with TRBD1. V was pared by 0 bases and J by 4 bases, with 2 bases of the junction left unmatched. The CDR3 contains 15 residues. Germline V gives CDR1 MNHNY, CDR2 SVGAGI (reference sequence). The CDR3 sequence: CASSYSQGANQPQHF. The CDR3 DNA sequence: TGTGCCAGCAGTTACTCCCAGGGGGCGAATCAGCCCCAGCATTTT.

The chain carries TRBV18 and TRBJ2-3, with 11 bases identical to TRBD2. The germline V gene encodes CDR1 KGHSH and CDR2 LQKENI. V was clipped by 0 bases and J by 10 bases; unmatched bases: 3. The CDR3 runs to 14 residues. In DNA, the CDR3 is TGTGCCAGCTCACCACCTTTAGCGGGAGGGCCGCAGTATTTT. Amino acid sequence: CASSPPLAGGPQYF.